This T cell receptor (beta chain) comes out of a study of blood T cell repertoires in COVID-19. Germline CDR1 is MNHEY and CDR2 is SVGAGI. Trimming stripped 6 bases from V and 1 base from J, with 6 bases between. CDR3 length: 12 amino acids. The assay was immunoSEQ multiplex PCR, and TCRdb's table has in-frame clones only and misses some. This sample yields about 250,000 clones, of which over 70% are seen a single time; roughly 8.7% belongs to the top ten. J is TRBJ1-1 and V is TRBV6-5; no reliable D call. The receptor comes from a man aged 35 to 55 with active or convalescent COVID-19. Sequencing was performed on peripheral blood. The CDR3 here is CASSPRNTEAFF. The CDR3 DNA is TGTGCCAGCAGCCCCAGGAACACTGAAGCTTTCTTT.